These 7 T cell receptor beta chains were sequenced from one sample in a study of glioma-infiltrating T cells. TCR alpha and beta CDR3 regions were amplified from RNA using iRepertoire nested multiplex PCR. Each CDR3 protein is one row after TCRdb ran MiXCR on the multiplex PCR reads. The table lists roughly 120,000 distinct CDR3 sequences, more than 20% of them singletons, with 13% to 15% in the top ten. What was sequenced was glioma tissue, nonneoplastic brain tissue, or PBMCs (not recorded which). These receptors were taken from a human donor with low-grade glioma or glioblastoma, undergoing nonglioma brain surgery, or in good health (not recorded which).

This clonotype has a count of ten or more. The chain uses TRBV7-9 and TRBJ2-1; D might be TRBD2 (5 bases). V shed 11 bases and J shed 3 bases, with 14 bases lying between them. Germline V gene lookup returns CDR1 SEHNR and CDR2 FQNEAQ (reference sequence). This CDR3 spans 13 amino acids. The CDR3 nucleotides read TGTGCCGGGGAAGCTAGCAGCTACAATGAGCAGTTCTTC. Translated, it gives CAGEASSYNEQFF. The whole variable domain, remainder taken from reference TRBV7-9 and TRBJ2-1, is DTGVSQNPRHKITKRGQNVTFRCDPISEHNRLYWYRQTLGQGPEFLTYFQNEAQLEKSRLLSDRFSAERPKGSFSTLEIQRTEQGDSAMYLCAGEASSYNEQFFGPGTRLTVL.

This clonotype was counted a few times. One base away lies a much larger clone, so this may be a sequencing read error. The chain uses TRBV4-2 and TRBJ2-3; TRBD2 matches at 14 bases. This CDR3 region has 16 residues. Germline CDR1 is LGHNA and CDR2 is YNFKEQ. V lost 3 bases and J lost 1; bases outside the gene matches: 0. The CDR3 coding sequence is TGTGCCAGCAGCCAGGGACTAGCGGGAGGCACAGATACGCAGTATTTT. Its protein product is CASSQGLAGGTDTQYF.

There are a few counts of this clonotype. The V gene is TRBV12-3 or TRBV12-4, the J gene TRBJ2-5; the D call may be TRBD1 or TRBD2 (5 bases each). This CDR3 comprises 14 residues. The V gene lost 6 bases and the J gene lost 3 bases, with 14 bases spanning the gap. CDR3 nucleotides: TGTGCCAGCAGCTTACCCGGGACGGAAGAGACCCAGTACTTC. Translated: CASSLPGTEETQYF.

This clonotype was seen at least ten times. CDR3 nucleotides: TGCAGCGTTGAACACCAGCTGAACACTGAAGCTTTCTTT. This codes for CSVEHQLNTEAFF. J is TRBJ1-1 and V is TRBV29-1; D call uncertain. Per germline, CDR1 SQVTM and CDR2 ANQGSEA. The V end was cut by 2 bases, the J end by 0 bases, with 7 bases between. The CDR3 has 13 amino acids.

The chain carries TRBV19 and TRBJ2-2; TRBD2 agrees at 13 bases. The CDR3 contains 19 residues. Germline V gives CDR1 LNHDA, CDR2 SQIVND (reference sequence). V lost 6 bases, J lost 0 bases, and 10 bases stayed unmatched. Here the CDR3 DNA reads TGTGCCAGTAGAGAGAAGCCGGGACTAGCGGGATCGAACACCGGGGAGCTGTTTTTT. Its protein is CASREKPGLAGSNTGELFF.

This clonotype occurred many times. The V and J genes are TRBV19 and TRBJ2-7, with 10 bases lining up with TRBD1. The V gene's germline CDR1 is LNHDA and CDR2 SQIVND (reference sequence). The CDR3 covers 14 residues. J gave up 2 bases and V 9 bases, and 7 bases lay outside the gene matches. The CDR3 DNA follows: TGTGCCAGCCGGCGACAGGGGGCCCCCTACGAGCAGTACTTC. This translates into CASRRQGAPYEQYF.

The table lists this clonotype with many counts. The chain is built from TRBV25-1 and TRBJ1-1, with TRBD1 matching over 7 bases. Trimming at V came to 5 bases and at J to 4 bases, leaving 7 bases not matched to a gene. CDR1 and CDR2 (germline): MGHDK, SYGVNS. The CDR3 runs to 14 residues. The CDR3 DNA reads TGTGCCAGCAGTCCCAGGGGGTCCTCCACTGAAGCTTTCTTT. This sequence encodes CASSPRGSSTEAFF.